Listed here are 30 T cell receptor beta chains from one sample, sequenced in a study of T cell responses to AZD1222 COVID-19 vaccine. Profiled with immunoSEQ multiplex PCR; TCRdb holds only in-frame clones, not every one. The sample gives some 96,000 clones, 70% to 90% of which show up once; 2.8% is in the top ten. Sequenced here: peripheral blood, sampled on day 0 of AZD1222 vaccination. The receptor set was obtained from an adult in good health.

The genes are TRBV7-9 and TRBJ2-5; D is possibly TRBD1 or TRBD2 (5 bases each). V was clipped by 5 bases and J by 0 bases, with 13 bases between them. The germline V gene encodes CDR1 SEHNR and CDR2 FQNEAQ (reference sequence). The CDR3 spans 15 residues. The CDR3 reads CASSPPGTYQETQYF. CDR3 bases: TGTGCCAGCAGCCCCCCCGGGACCTACCAAGAGACCCAGTACTTC.

This chain links TRBV9 with TRBJ2-1; a possible D gene is TRBD2 (6 bases). The CDR3 is 15 amino acids. Germline assignment: CDR1 SGDLS and CDR2 YYNGEE. Deletions cut 0 bases from V and 8 bases from J, with 15 bases between. DNA for the CDR3: TGTGCCAGCAGCGTAGATTCCCCCCCTAGCGATGAGCAGTTCTTC. This gives the protein CASSVDSPPSDEQFF.

The chain links TRBV6-5 to TRBJ2-2; D is possibly TRBD2 (6 bases). CDR3 length: 15 amino acids. Germline V gene sequence: CDR1 MNHEY, CDR2 SVGAGI. Trimming removed 10 bases from V and 3 bases from J, with 18 bases in between. The CDR3 loop reads CATSRGSGHTGELFF. The CDR3 DNA is TGTGCCACCTCAAGGGGTAGCGGACACACCGGGGAGCTGTTTTTT.

The chain has TRBV19 and TRBJ1-5; perhaps TRBD1 as D (6 bases). V was clipped by 1 base and J by 3 bases, with 10 bases between them. CDR1 and CDR2 (germline): LNHDA, SQIVND (reference sequence). CDR3 size: 15 residues. The chain's CDR3 is CASSIGRGLNQPQHF. CDR3 DNA sequence: TGTGCCAGTAGTATAGGCAGGGGACTCAATCAGCCCCAGCATTTT.

This chain joins TRBV10-3 and TRBJ2-5, with 16 bases aligning to TRBD2. V gave up 5 bases and J gave up 5 bases; unmatched junction bases: 5. CDR1 and CDR2 from the germline V gene are ENHRY and SYGVKD. The CDR3 loop spans 16 amino acids. CDR3 nucleotide sequence: TGTGCCATCAGTTTGGGACTAGCGGGGGGGAGGGAGACCCAGTACTTC. It is translated as CAISLGLAGGRETQYF.

In this sample, this clone turned up once. The chain carries TRBV4-1 and TRBJ1-2, with D perhaps TRBD1 (6 bases). V was clipped by 0 bases and J by 4 bases, with 12 bases between them. Germline V lookup: CDR1 MGHRA, CDR2 YSYEKL. This CDR3 region has 15 residues. The CDR3, as DNA: TGCGCCAGCAGCCAAGAGGGGGGGCAGGTCTATGGCTACACCTTC. Its translation is CASSQEGGQVYGYTF.

This clone was seen a few times. The J gene is TRBJ2-1, the V gene TRBV2; a weak D match, TRBD1 (6 bases). CDR1 and CDR2 from the germline V gene are SNHLY and FYNNEI. The CDR3 runs to 11 residues. Trimming pared 9 bases from V and 8 bases from J, leaving 11 bases between. Here the CDR3 reads CARNRVDEQFF. The CDR3 nucleotides are TGTGCCAGAAACAGGGTCGATGAGCAGTTCTTC.

V and J are TRBV7-6 and TRBJ2-1; D is ambiguous. V was trimmed by 4 bases and J by 7 bases, leaving 17 bases between them. CDR1 SGHVS and CDR2 FNYEAQ come from the germline V gene. This CDR3 is built from 15 residues. CDR3 bases: TGTGCCAGCAGCTGGTCGGACGGTCCCAGGAATGAGCAGTTCTTC. Encoded protein: CASSWSDGPRNEQFF.

The chain has TRBV4-3 and TRBJ2-7, with TRBD2 as a possible D gene (6 bases). CDR3 length: 15 amino acids. Between the trimmed V and J ends, which lost 1 base and 3 bases, there was a span of 13 bases. Germline V gene lookup returns CDR1 LGHNA and CDR2 YSLEER. The CDR3 reads CASSQATGGLYEQYF. The CDR3 bases are TGCGCCAGCAGCCAAGCCACCGGGGGACTCTACGAGCAGTACTTC.

The V gene is TRBV4-3, the J gene TRBJ1-1; TRBD1 agrees at 7 bases. The CDR3 is made up of 14 amino acids. Per the germline V gene, CDR1 is LGHNA and CDR2 is YSLEER. The V and J ends lost 3 bases and 3 bases, in that order; junction bases with no gene match: 4. The DNA of the CDR3 is TGCGCCAGCAGCCAGCGAACAGGGGACACTGAAGCTTTCTTT. It encodes CASSQRTGDTEAFF.

This chain uses TRBV5-5 with TRBJ2-7, with D unresolved. Per the germline V gene, CDR1 is SGHKS and CDR2 is YYEKEE (reference sequence). With 0 bases removed from V and 2 bases from J, the gap between germline ends came to 12 bases. This CDR3 has 15 residues. The CDR3 coding sequence is TGTGCCAGCAGCTTGGATGGTGGGCTGACCTACGAGCAGTACTTC. Protein sequence: CASSLDGGLTYEQYF.

The chain recombines TRBV4-3 with TRBJ1-2, with 8 bases that match TRBD1. Trimming cost V 2 bases and J 2 bases; bases outside gene matches: 7. Germline loops: CDR1 LGHNA, CDR2 YSLEER. The CDR3 is 16 residues long. CDR3: CASSQSTGGWNYGYTF. The CDR3 DNA reads TGCGCCAGCAGCCAATCTACAGGGGGATGGAACTATGGCTACACCTTC.

This chain joins TRBV12-3 or TRBV12-4 and TRBJ1-5; D remains unclear. Trimming stripped 1 base from V and 8 bases from J, with 9 bases between. This CDR3 is 13 amino acids long. In DNA, the CDR3 is TGTGCCAGCAGTTTAGATGCGGGGAAGCCCCAGCATTTT. It is translated as CASSLDAGKPQHF.

Here the CDR3 DNA reads TGTGCCAGCAGTCGTCCCGGGACAGGGTACTATGGCTACACCTTC. Encoded protein: CASSRPGTGYYGYTF. This sequence joins TRBV2 and TRBJ1-2; 9 bases are shared with TRBD1. This CDR3 is 15 amino acids long. The trim removed 5 bases at V and 3 bases at J, leaving 7 bases unmatched. Germline CDR1 reads SNHLY; CDR2 reads FYNNEI.

The sample holds a few counts of this clone. The chain combines TRBV7-2 with TRBJ2-6, with 8 bases that match TRBD1. CDR1 is SGHTA, CDR2 FQGNSA, per germline. The CDR3 runs 18 residues. After removal of 5 bases from V and 2 bases from J, the junction contained 11 bases not matched to a gene. CDR3 bases: TGTGCCAGCAGCCCCCCCCGGACAGGGTACACTGGGGCCAACGTCCTGACTTTC. It specifies CASSPPRTGYTGANVLTF.

The V call is TRBV7-3, the J call TRBJ1-3, with TRBD1 matching 9 bases. The CDR3 sequence is 15 residues long. The V gene end was trimmed by 2 bases and the J gene end by 3 bases; junction bases not matched to a gene: 2. Germline V gene data show CDR1 as SGHTA and CDR2 as FQGTGA. CDR3 region: CASSLGTGIGNTIYF. The CDR3 region has the DNA TGTGCCAGCAGCTTAGGGACAGGGATTGGAAACACCATATATTTT.

This sequence joins TRBV2 and TRBJ2-2, with unresolved D. Trimming stripped 1 base from V and 0 bases from J, with 6 bases between. The V gene's germline CDR1 is SNHLY and CDR2 FYNNEI. CDR3 length equals 15 residues. Here the CDR3 DNA reads TGTGCCAGCAGTGAAGTAAGAACGAACACCGGGGAGCTGTTTTTT. It codes for CASSEVRTNTGELFF.

This clone was picked up a small number of times. The chain uses TRBV28 and TRBJ2-7; TRBD1 aligns across 9 bases. Trimming removed 5 bases from V and 3 bases from J; junction bases left unmatched: 2. Germline V gene sequence: CDR1 MDHEN, CDR2 SYDVKM. The CDR3 totals 13 residues. The chain's CDR3 is CASSGTGIYEQYF. As DNA, the CDR3 is TGTGCCAGCAGTGGGACAGGGATCTACGAGCAGTACTTC. The full variable domain, rest sourced from reference TRBV28 and TRBJ2-7, is DVKVTQSSRYLVKRTGEKVFLECVQDMDHENMFWYRQDPGLGLRLIYFSYDVKMKEKGDIPEGYSVSREKKERFSLILESASTNQTSMYLCASSGTGIYEQYFGPGTRLTVT.

V gene TRBV2 combines with J gene TRBJ1-6, with 8 bases aligning to TRBD1. This CDR3 comprises 15 residues. CDR1 and CDR2 from the germline V gene are SNHLY and FYNNEI. After removal of 4 bases from V and 8 bases from J, the junction contained 7 bases not matched to a gene. For the CDR3, the DNA is TGTGCCAGCAGTGGGCCCGACAGGGGTTATTCACCCCTCCACTTT. Translated, it gives CASSGPDRGYSPLHF.

The genes are TRBV18 and TRBJ2-5; TRBD1 matches at 8 bases. Germline CDR1 and CDR2: KGHSH and LQKENI. Trimming at V came to 2 bases and at J to 5 bases, leaving 4 bases not matched to a gene. The CDR3 covers 14 residues. CDR3 nucleotide sequence: TGTGCCAGCTCACCAGACAGGGGCGGGGAGACCCAGTACTTC. Encoded protein: CASSPDRGGETQYF. Full variable domain (remainder filled in from reference TRBV18 and TRBJ2-5): NAGVMQNPRHLVRRRGQEARLRCSPMKGHSHVYWYRQLPEEGLKFMVYLQKENIIDESGMPKERFSAEFPKEGPSILRIQQVVRGDSAAYFCASSPDRGGETQYFGPGTRLLVL.

This clone was seen a handful of times. J is TRBJ1-1 and V is TRBV5-1; 7 bases are a match to TRBD1. Trimming took 4 bases from V and 2 from J; bases not matched to a gene: 8. This CDR3 spans 15 amino acids. Germline V lookup: CDR1 SGHRS, CDR2 YFSETQ. In nucleotides, the CDR3 is TGCGCCAGCAGCAAGTCCGGGACAGAAAACACTGAAGCTTTCTTT. This codes for CASSKSGTENTEAFF.

CDR3 protein: CASSLRQGGYEQYF. As DNA, the CDR3 is TGTGCCAGCAGTCTCCGACAGGGAGGCTACGAGCAGTACTTC. The V gene is TRBV7-2, the J gene TRBJ2-7; D perhaps matches TRBD1 (7 bases). CDR1 is SGHTA, CDR2 FQGNSA, per germline. V was pared by 6 bases and J by 3 bases, with 15 bases between. The CDR3 extends over 14 amino acids.

In its sample, this clone was seen a few times. The V and J genes are TRBV6-5 and TRBJ1-2; 7 positions match TRBD1. CDR1 MNHEY and CDR2 SVGAGI come from the germline V gene. The CDR3 covers 15 residues. J lost 5 bases, V lost 4 bases, and 10 bases had no gene match. The CDR3 spells CASSSRTGGWYGYTF. Here the CDR3 DNA reads TGTGCCAGCAGTTCCCGGACAGGCGGCTGGTATGGCTACACCTTC.

A few counts support this clone. This chain joins TRBV6-2 or TRBV6-3 and TRBJ2-7, with D possibly matching TRBD2 (6 bases). Trimming left V 5 bases short and J 0 bases short, with 14 bases between. The CDR3 spans 15 residues. Germline V gene lookup returns CDR1 MNHEY and CDR2 SVGEGT. The CDR3, as DNA: TGTGCCAGCAGTCGACTTACTAGCAACTCCTACGAGCAGTACTTC. It yields the protein CASSRLTSNSYEQYF.

In the case of this clone: Being one base from a much bigger clone, this may be a read error. J is TRBJ1-6 and V is TRBV9; D ambiguous. Looked up from germline, CDR1 is SGDLS and CDR2 is YYNGEE. The V and J ends lost 6 bases and 0 bases respectively, with 13 bases between them. The CDR3 is made up of 16 amino acids. CDR3 DNA sequence: TGTGCCAGCAACCGGTATCGCCTCTCCTATAATTCACCCCTCCACTTT. This encodes CASNRYRLSYNSPLHF.

The chain combines TRBV28 with TRBJ2-7; no definite D call. V dropped 2 bases and J dropped 0 bases, with 26 bases sitting between them. Germline CDR1 reads MDHEN; CDR2 reads SYDVKM. CDR3 size: 20 residues. In nucleotides, the CDR3 is TGTGCCAGCAGTTTAGTTGCTGGAGACACTACCTTTTCAAACTCCTACGAGCAGTACTTC. Protein product: CASSLVAGDTTFSNSYEQYF.

This sequence joins TRBV5-5 and TRBJ2-7; 9 bases agree with TRBD1. The CDR3 has 13 amino acids. Trimming cost V 3 bases and J 4 bases; bases outside gene matches: 2. CDR1 SGHKS and CDR2 YYEKEE come from the germline V gene (reference sequence). The CDR3, as DNA: TGTGCCAGCAGCTCCGACAGGGGGTACGAGCAGTACTTC. Its protein is CASSSDRGYEQYF.

The chain employs TRBV19 and TRBJ1-5; 8 nucleotides align to TRBD1. Germline V gene sequence: CDR1 LNHDA, CDR2 SQIVND (reference sequence). V shed 4 bases, J shed 0 bases, and the junction held 11 bases outside the gene matches. CDR3 length: 18 amino acids. The CDR3 protein is CASSKGGQASYSNQPQHF. As DNA, the CDR3 is TGTGCCAGTAGTAAGGGGGGACAGGCGAGTTATAGCAATCAGCCCCAGCATTTT. Filled out from reference TRBV19 and TRBJ1-5, the complete variable domain reads DGGITQSPKYLFRKEGQNVTLSCEQNLNHDAMYWYRQDPGQGLRLIYYSQIVNDFQKGDIAEGYSVSREKKESFPLTVTSAQKNPTAFYLCASSKGGQASYSNQPQHFGDGTRLSIL.

This clone has only one observation. This chain uses TRBV6-2 or TRBV6-3 with TRBJ2-3; 9 positions match TRBD2. CDR1 is MNHEY, CDR2 SVGEGT, per germline. CDR3 length: 15 residues. V shed 2 bases, J shed 4 bases, and the junction held 4 bases outside the gene matches. CDR3 nucleotide sequence: TGTGCCAGCAGTTACGGCGGGGGGGAATCAGATACGCAGTATTTT. Amino acid sequence: CASSYGGGESDTQYF.

This chain links TRBV4-3 with TRBJ1-1; tentatively, D is TRBD1 (5 bases). The V end lost 2 bases, the J end lost 4 bases, and 14 bases lay between the germline ends. CDR1 LGHNA and CDR2 YSLEER come from the germline V gene. The CDR3 runs 15 residues. The CDR3 loop is CASSQTQGRRTEAFF. CDR3 sequence (DNA): TGCGCCAGCAGCCAAACCCAGGGCCGGCGCACTGAAGCTTTCTTT.